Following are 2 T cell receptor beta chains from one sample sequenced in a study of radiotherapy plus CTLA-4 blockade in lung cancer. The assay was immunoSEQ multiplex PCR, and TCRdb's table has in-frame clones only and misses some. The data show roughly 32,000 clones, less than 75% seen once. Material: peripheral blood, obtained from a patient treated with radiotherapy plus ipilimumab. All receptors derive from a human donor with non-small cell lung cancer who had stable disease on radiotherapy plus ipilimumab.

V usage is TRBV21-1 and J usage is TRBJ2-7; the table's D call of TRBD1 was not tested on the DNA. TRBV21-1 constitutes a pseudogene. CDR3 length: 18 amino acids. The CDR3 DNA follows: TGTGCCAGCAGCAAAGTCCAGAAAGGCCTGACAGGGGGTTACGAGCAGTACTTC. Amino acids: CASSKVQKGLTGGYEQYF.

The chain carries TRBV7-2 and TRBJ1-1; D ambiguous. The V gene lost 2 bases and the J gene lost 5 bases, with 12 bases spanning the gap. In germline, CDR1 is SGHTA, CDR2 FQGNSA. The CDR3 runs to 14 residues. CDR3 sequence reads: CASSLIRPGTEAFF. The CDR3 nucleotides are TGTGCCAGCAGCTTAATAAGGCCCGGTACTGAAGCTTTCTTT.